This entry lists 29 T cell receptor beta chains sequenced from one sample in a study of OX40 agonist ivuxolimab in advanced cancers. Method: immunoSEQ multiplex PCR; TCRdb's copy keeps in-frame clones and lacks some. Of 80,000 to 100,000 clones in the sample, 86% are singletons; the top ten hold around 5.5%. Specimen: CD4+ or CD8+ T cells sorted from blood, collected in a trial of the OX40 agonist ivuxolimab. These receptors came from an adult with an advanced solid tumor such as melanoma, head and neck, liver or kidney cancer.

Only a few counts were recorded for this clone. The rearrangement joins TRBV2 to TRBJ2-5; the D is unclear. This CDR3 is built from 12 residues. CDR1 is SNHLY, CDR2 FYNNEI, per germline. Trimming shortened V by 7 bases and J by 5 bases, and 11 bases separated the two germline ends. The DNA for the CDR3 is TGTGCCAGCAAGGCTCCAATGGAGACCCAGTACTTC. Its protein is CASKAPMETQYF.

In this sample, this clone turned up a few times. This chain's CDR3 is CASGVSAPQHF. As DNA, the CDR3 is TGTGCTAGTGGTGTATCAGCGCCCCAGCATTTT. The chain recombines TRBV12-5 with TRBJ1-5; no firm D call. The germline V gene encodes CDR1 LGHNT and CDR2 FRNRAP. The CDR3 is 11 amino acids. V gave up 5 bases and J gave up 9 bases, with 8 bases separating them.

This sequence joins TRBV18 and TRBJ1-1, with D possibly being TRBD1 (6 bases). V was shortened by 0 bases and J by 6 bases, with 11 bases between the two germline ends. CDR1 KGHSH and CDR2 LQKENI come from the germline V gene. CDR3 length: 14 residues. The CDR3 sequence: CASSPPGTFAEAFF. The CDR3 DNA sequence: TGTGCCAGCTCACCACCAGGGACATTCGCTGAAGCTTTCTTT.

This clone was seen more than once but under ten times. The chain recombines TRBV2 with TRBJ1-6; D is unresolved. This CDR3 region has 18 residues. The germline V and J ends were trimmed by 0 bases and 3 bases, with 15 bases remaining between them. Looked up from germline, CDR1 is SNHLY and CDR2 is FYNNEI. The DNA for the CDR3 is TGTGCCAGCAGTGAAGCTATCGTGAAATTAGGCTATAATTCACCCCTCCACTTT. Amino acids: CASSEAIVKLGYNSPLHF.

CDR3 in amino acids: CASSPPRVSMNTEAFF. The DNA of the CDR3 is TGTGCCAGCTCACCACCTAGGGTCTCGATGAACACTGAAGCTTTCTTT. The chain is built from TRBV18 and TRBJ1-1; D is undetermined. Trimming removed 0 bases at V and 0 bases at J, with 11 bases between. The length of the CDR3 is 16 residues. Germline lookup yields CDR1 KGHSH and CDR2 LQKENI. The full variable domain, in which reference TRBV18 and TRBJ1-1 provide the parts outside the CDR3, is NAGVMQNPRHLVRRRGQEARLRCSPMKGHSHVYWYRQLPEEGLKFMVYLQKENIIDESGMPKERFSAEFPKEGPSILRIQQVVRGDSAAYFCASSPPRVSMNTEAFFGQGTRLTVV.

The CDR3 loop is CASRRALGGYTF. CDR3 DNA: TGTGCCAGCAGGCGGGCACTCGGGGGCTACACCTTC. This chain joins TRBV5-6 and TRBJ1-2, with D uncertain. This CDR3 region has 12 residues. Trimming took off 5 bases at V and 8 bases at J, with 13 bases between the two ends. The V gene's germline CDR1 is SGHDT and CDR2 YYEEEE.

This rearrangement joins TRBV2 to TRBJ1-4; 7 bases align to TRBD1. CDR3 length equals 14 residues. V was pared by 6 bases and J by 8 bases, with 9 bases of the junction left unmatched. Germline CDR1 is SNHLY and CDR2 is FYNNEI. The CDR3 nucleotides are TGTGCCAGCAGCGCTTACAGGGGAAAAGAAAAACTGTTTTTT. As protein: CASSAYRGKEKLFF. Full variable domain (outside the CDR3, taken from reference TRBV2 and TRBJ1-4): EPEVTQTPSHQVTQMGQEVILRCVPISNHLYFYWYRQILGQKVEFLVSFYNNEISEKSEIFDDQFSVERPDGSNFTLKIRSTKLEDSAMYFCASSAYRGKEKLFFGSGTQLSVL.

This chain links TRBV30 with TRBJ2-3; 9 bases are shared with TRBD2. V lost 4 bases and J lost 2; bases outside the gene matches: 4. The V gene's germline CDR1 is GTSNPN and CDR2 SVGIG (reference sequence). The CDR3 is 14 amino acids. This chain's CDR3 is CAWNLAGLTDTQYF. The CDR3 DNA reads as TGTGCCTGGAACCTAGCGGGGCTCACAGATACGCAGTATTTT.

The rearrangement links TRBV7-9 to TRBJ1-3, with 10 bases fitting TRBD1. CDR3 size: 15 residues. V shed 3 bases, J shed 3 bases, and the junction held 2 bases outside the gene matches. CDR1 SEHNR and CDR2 FQNEAQ come from the germline V gene (reference sequence). The CDR3 DNA is TGTGCCAGCAGCTTCTGGACAGGGGGTGGAAACACCATATATTTT. This gives the protein CASSFWTGGGNTIYF.

The gene calls are TRBV20-1 and TRBJ2-3; D ambiguous. Trimming shortened V by 8 bases and J by 2 bases, and 8 bases separated the two germline ends. CDR1 is DFQATT, CDR2 SNEGSKA, per germline (reference sequence). This CDR3 contains 11 residues. The CDR3 protein is CSSFTTDTQYF. The CDR3 nucleotides are TGCAGTTCTTTTACCACAGATACGCAGTATTTT.

V and J are TRBV5-4 and TRBJ1-1; possibly TRBD1 for D (6 bases). V shed 2 bases and J shed 10 bases, with 15 bases lying between them. Germline V gene lookup returns CDR1 SGHNT and CDR2 YYREEE (reference sequence). This CDR3 spans 13 amino acids. CDR3 in amino acids: CASSLIGGTRAFF. In nucleotides, the CDR3 is TGTGCCAGCAGCTTAATTGGGGGGACACGAGCTTTCTTT.

This clone was detected a few times. The chain has TRBV27 and TRBJ1-2, with 9 bases fitting TRBD1. The CDR3 length is 14 residues. Trimming cost V 5 bases and J 7 bases; bases outside gene matches: 8. Germline V gene data show CDR1 as MNHEY and CDR2 as SMNVEV (reference sequence). The CDR3 region is CASSPGQGGSGYTF. Written as DNA, the CDR3 is TGTGCCAGCAGTCCGGGACAGGGAGGGAGTGGCTACACCTTC.

V gene TRBV5-8 combines with J gene TRBJ2-1, with D tentatively TRBD2 (5 bases). CDR1 and CDR2 (germline): SGHTS, YDEGEE. This CDR3 region has 15 residues. Trimming pared 5 bases from V and 3 bases from J, leaving 15 bases between. CDR3 residues: CASSAEGANYNEQFF. CDR3 DNA: TGTGCCAGCAGTGCCGAGGGAGCCAACTACAATGAGCAGTTCTTC. Full variable domain (rest looked up from reference TRBV5-8 and TRBJ2-1): EAGVTQSPTHLIKTRGQQATLRCSPISGHTSVYWYQQALGLGLQFLLWYDEGEERNRGNFPPRFSGRQFPNYSSELNVNALELEDSALYLCASSAEGANYNEQFFGPGTRLTVL.

V usage is TRBV10-3 and J usage is TRBJ1-1; D gene uncertain. V lost 5 bases to trimming and J lost 1 base, with 8 bases between them. CDR1 is ENHRY, CDR2 SYGVKD, per germline. The CDR3 is 13 amino acids. CDR3 in DNA: TGTGCCATCAGTAAAACAGCGAACACTGAAGCTTTCTTT. It is translated as CAISKTANTEAFF.

This chain uses TRBV7-9 with TRBJ2-7; 10 bases agree with TRBD1. V trimming: 3 bases; J trimming: 2 bases; junction bases outside the gene matches: 4. The CDR3 has 15 amino acids. The germline CDR1 and CDR2 sequences are SEHNR and FQNEAQ (reference sequence). The CDR3 coding sequence is TGTGCCAGCAGCTTTGGGACAGGGGAAACCTACGAGCAGTACTTC. This gives the protein CASSFGTGETYEQYF.

The gene calls are TRBV6-6 and TRBJ2-3; 8 bases line up with TRBD2. From germline, CDR1 is MNHNY and CDR2 SVGAGI (reference sequence). The ends lost 9 bases at V and 1 base at J; junction bases unmatched: 6. This CDR3 is 14 amino acids long. In DNA form, the CDR3 reads TGTGCCAGTCGACCGGGGGGGGGCACAGATACGCAGTATTTT. Its translation: CASRPGGGTDTQYF.

The chain recombines TRBV2 with TRBJ2-1, with unresolved D. V dropped 6 bases and J dropped 4 bases, with 19 bases sitting between them. The germline V gene has CDR1 SNHLY and CDR2 FYNNEI. CDR3 length: 16 amino acids. DNA of the CDR3: TGTGCCAGCAGCCTCGCGTATGGACGAACATACAATGAGCAGTTCTTC. Its translation: CASSLAYGRTYNEQFF. Full variable domain (remainder filled in from reference TRBV2 and TRBJ2-1): EPEVTQTPSHQVTQMGQEVILRCVPISNHLYFYWYRQILGQKVEFLVSFYNNEISEKSEIFDDQFSVERPDGSNFTLKIRSTKLEDSAMYFCASSLAYGRTYNEQFFGPGTRLTVL.

The chain recombines TRBV19 with TRBJ2-1; D is possibly TRBD2 (6 bases). In germline, CDR1 is LNHDA, CDR2 SQIVND (reference sequence). Trimming removed 7 bases at V and 6 bases at J, with 10 bases between. The CDR3 is made up of 12 amino acids. The CDR3 protein is CASKPGGNEQFF. CDR3 bases: TGTGCCAGTAAACCCGGGGGCAATGAGCAGTTCTTC.

CDR3 sequence reads: CASSLAAGVAAFF. Here the CDR3 DNA reads TGTGCCAGCAGCTTAGCCGCAGGGGTGGCAGCTTTCTTT. The chain is built from TRBV11-2 and TRBJ1-1; weak D call: TRBD1 (6 bases). The germline V and J ends were trimmed by 1 base and 10 bases, with 13 bases remaining between them. This CDR3 has 13 amino acids. Per the germline V gene, CDR1 is SGHAT and CDR2 is FQNNGV. Variable domain in full (rest from reference TRBV11-2 and TRBJ1-1): EAGVAQSPRYKIIEKRQSVAFWCNPISGHATLYWYQQILGQGPKLLIQFQNNGVVDDSQLPKDRFSAERLKGVDSTLKIQPAKLEDSAVYLCASSLAAGVAAFFGQGTRLTVV.

This clone has only a few counts. The gene calls are TRBV6-1 and TRBJ1-6; D gene ambiguous. The CDR3 is 13 amino acids. Germline CDR1 is MNHNS and CDR2 is SASEGT. The germline V and J ends were trimmed by 7 bases and 7 bases, with 11 bases remaining between them. CDR3 coding DNA: TGTGCCAGCACGGGTGTCGGGAATTCACCCCTCCACTTT. Translated: CASTGVGNSPLHF.

The rearrangement uses TRBV19 and TRBJ2-1; 7 bases match TRBD2. The CDR3 extends over 14 amino acids. The V and J ends lost 6 bases and 6 bases, in that order; junction bases with no gene match: 8. Germline values: CDR1 LNHDA, CDR2 SQIVND (reference sequence). In DNA form, the CDR3 reads TGTGCCAGTAGGGTAGCGGGTGTGGGCAATGAGCAGTTCTTC. This codes for CASRVAGVGNEQFF.

CDR3 sequence reads: CASSFVGYQETQYF. CDR3 DNA: TGTGCCAGCAGCTTCGTGGGGTACCAAGAGACCCAGTACTTC. This rearrangement joins TRBV7-8 to TRBJ2-5; D gene uncertain. This CDR3 spans 14 amino acids. V shed 3 bases and J shed 0 bases, with 8 bases lying between them. Germline V gene sequence: CDR1 SGHVS, CDR2 FQNEAQ.

The chain uses TRBV27 and TRBJ2-1; D is possibly TRBD1 (6 bases). Germline V gene data show CDR1 as MNHEY and CDR2 as SMNVEV (reference sequence). The V end lost 3 bases, the J end lost 6 bases, and 21 bases lay between the germline ends. The CDR3 length is 17 residues. CDR3 sequence: CASSLRGGGRGVNEQFF. The CDR3 coding sequence is TGTGCCAGCAGTTTGAGAGGTGGCGGCAGGGGAGTCAATGAGCAGTTCTTC.

CDR3 in amino acids: CASRSGANYGYTF. CDR3 sequence (DNA): TGCGCCAGCAGGTCGGGAGCTAACTATGGCTACACCTTC. The gene calls are TRBV5-1 and TRBJ1-2; D is unclear. CDR3 length: 13 amino acids. The V and J ends lost 5 bases and 0 bases respectively, with 8 bases between them. Germline-derived CDR1 and CDR2 are SGHRS and YFSETQ.

This clone was detected ten times or more. DNA of the CDR3: TGCGCCAGCAGCCAGGGACTCCAAGTCTCCAATGAGCAGTTCTTC. As protein: CASSQGLQVSNEQFF. V usage is TRBV4-1 and J usage is TRBJ2-1; a possible D gene is TRBD2 (6 bases). Germline V CDR1 and CDR2: MGHRA, YSYEKL. The CDR3 contains 15 residues. V was shortened by 3 bases and J by 6 bases, with 15 bases between the two germline ends.

This chain links TRBV4-3 with TRBJ2-1; 9 bases map to TRBD1. J lost 4 bases, V lost 5 bases, and 6 bases had no gene match. Germline assignment: CDR1 LGHNA and CDR2 YSLEER. CDR3 length: 15 amino acids. The CDR3 loop is CASSEDRGKYNEQFF. For the CDR3, the DNA is TGCGCCAGCAGCGAGGACAGGGGAAAATACAATGAGCAGTTCTTC.

This clone appeared once. The V call is TRBV6-5, the J call TRBJ1-2; 7 positions agree with TRBD1. This CDR3 comprises 14 residues. Germline loops: CDR1 MNHEY, CDR2 SVGAGI. V lost 5 bases and J lost 2; bases outside the gene matches: 5. In DNA, the CDR3 is TGTGCCAGCAGTGACAGGGTATGGAACTATGGCTACACCTTC. Its translation is CASSDRVWNYGYTF.

This clone is a singleton in its sample. The chain recombines TRBV30 with TRBJ1-5; 11 bases fit TRBD1. This CDR3 is 19 amino acids long. The germline gives CDR1 GTSNPN, CDR2 SVGIG (reference sequence). V lost 0 bases to trimming and J lost 1 base; unmatched junction nucleotides: 11. The CDR3 loop reads CAWSVQRTGGRGSNQPQHF. The CDR3 DNA is TGTGCCTGGAGTGTACAACGGACAGGGGGCAGGGGAAGCAATCAGCCCCAGCATTTT.

To note about this clone: Other DNA sequences in this sample translate to the same CDR3. The rearrangement joins TRBV9 to TRBJ1-1; tentative D call: TRBD1 (5 bases). CDR1 and CDR2 (germline): SGDLS, YYNGEE. V dropped 0 bases and J dropped 1 base, with 10 bases sitting between them. This CDR3 region has 15 residues. The chain's CDR3 is CASSVGGTANTEAFF. In DNA form, the CDR3 reads TGTGCCAGCAGCGTAGGAGGGACGGCGAACACTGAAGCTTTCTTT.